These 10 T cell receptor beta chains came from one sample sequenced in a study of cytomegalovirus exposure and HLA in healthy donors (dated by TCRdb to about 2017). Library creation used the immunoSEQ multiplex PCR assay. The multiplex PCR relied on a mix of 60 forward primers for TCR Vbeta segments and 13 reverse primers for TCR Jbeta segments. This immuneACCESS table, as held by TCRdb, lists in-frame sequences with V and J called but not all clones. Of the missing ones, under half trace to an unresolved V gene in checked studies; the others have no known cause. This sample holds tens of thousands of clones; around 79% were observed only once. Roughly 14% of the sample comes from the top ten. Sequencing was done on a sample of PBMCs. These receptors were taken from a middle-aged woman in good health and CMV-seropositive.

This clone appeared a few times. The genes are TRBV10-3 and TRBJ1-5; 8 nucleotides align to TRBD1. The CDR3 spans 15 residues. V dropped 0 bases and J dropped 2; count of bases not matched to a gene: 0. Germline V lookup: CDR1 ENHRY, CDR2 SYGVKD. The CDR3 is CAISESTGGNQPQHF. In DNA, the CDR3 is TGTGCCATCAGTGAGTCGACAGGGGGCAATCAGCCCCAGCATTTT.

The chain joins TRBV7-6 to TRBJ2-7, with a tentative D call TRBD1 (5 bases). This CDR3 comprises 15 residues. Germline V CDR1 and CDR2: SGHVS, FNYEAQ. Trimming took off 5 bases at V and 3 bases at J, with 17 bases between the two ends. For the CDR3, the DNA is TGTGCCAGCAGCCCCGGGCAGGGAACGTTCTACGAGCAGTACTTC. It translates to CASSPGQGTFYEQYF. Full variable domain (outside the CDR3, taken from reference TRBV7-6 and TRBJ2-7): GAGVSQSPRYKVTKRGQDVALRCDPISGHVSLYWYRQALGQGPEFLTYFNYEAQQDKSGLPNDRFSAERPEGSISTLTIQRTEQRDSAMYRCASSPGQGTFYEQYFGPGTRLTVT.

V gene TRBV2 combines with J gene TRBJ1-4, with D possibly matching TRBD1 (6 bases). Germline V lookup: CDR1 SNHLY, CDR2 FYNNEI. The V gene lost 2 bases and the J gene lost 12 bases, with 7 bases spanning the gap. This CDR3 has 11 residues. The CDR3 DNA is TGTGCCAGCAGTGAAAGGACAGAACTGTTTTTT. Translating gives CASSERTELFF.

V usage is TRBV28 and J usage is TRBJ1-1; D not certain. Germline CDR1 and CDR2: MDHEN and SYDVKM. The CDR3 spans 15 residues. V lost 3 bases and J lost 4, with 15 bases in between. The CDR3 nucleotides read TGTGCCAGCAGTTTGGGGTCCACCGGGAGCACTGAAGCTTTCTTT. Translation: CASSLGSTGSTEAFF.

The count of this clone is one. The gene calls are TRBV7-8 and TRBJ2-1; D gene ambiguous. This CDR3 has 13 amino acids. The V end was cut by 2 bases, the J end by 10 bases, with 12 bases between. Per the germline V gene, CDR1 is SGHVS and CDR2 is FQNEAQ. The CDR3 DNA reads TGTGCCAGCAGCTTACCTAGGATCAACGAGCAGTTCTTC. This codes for CASSLPRINEQFF. Full variable domain (outside the CDR3, taken from reference TRBV7-8 and TRBJ2-1): GAGVSQSPRYKVAKRGQDVALRCDPISGHVSLFWYQQALGQGPEFLTYFQNEAQLDKSGLPSDRFFAERPEGSVSTLKIQRTQQEDSAVYLCASSLPRINEQFFGPGTRLTVL.

As for this clone: This CDR3 is also generated by other DNA sequences in the sample. V gene TRBV9 combines with J gene TRBJ2-3; D possibly corresponds to TRBD2 (6 bases). V was cut by 0 bases and J by 0 bases, with 8 bases left in between. Germline V gives CDR1 SGDLS, CDR2 YYNGEE. The CDR3 has 15 residues. The CDR3 DNA reads as TGTGCCAGCAGCGTAGCTGGGACTAGCACAGATACGCAGTATTTT. As protein: CASSVAGTSTDTQYF. Together with reference TRBV9 and TRBJ2-3, the CDR3 gives the full variable domain: DSGVTQTPKHLITATGQRVTLRCSPRSGDLSVYWYQQSLDQGLQFLIQYYNGEERAKGNILERFSAQQFPDLHSELNLSSLELGDSALYFCASSVAGTSTDTQYFGPGTRLTVL.

The chain is built from TRBV6-5 and TRBJ2-1; TRBD1 matches 7 bases. Germline CDR1 and CDR2: MNHEY and SVGAGI. This CDR3 is 13 amino acids long. Trimming cost V 4 bases and J 13 bases; bases outside gene matches: 10. CDR3 in amino acids: CASSFNTGAAQFF. The CDR3 coding sequence is TGTGCCAGCAGTTTTAATACAGGGGCCGCCCAGTTCTTC.

J is TRBJ1-4 and V is TRBV9; no reliable D call. The CDR3 sequence is 15 residues long. Germline values: CDR1 SGDLS, CDR2 YYNGEE. Trimming stripped 0 bases from V and 0 bases from J, with 6 bases between. This CDR3 reads CASSVDPSTNEKLFF. The CDR3 coding sequence is TGTGCCAGCAGCGTAGATCCGTCAACTAATGAAAAACTGTTTTTT.

This clone was detected only once. The V call is TRBV19, the J call TRBJ2-1; the match to TRBD2 covers 13 bases. Germline lookup yields CDR1 LNHDA and CDR2 SQIVND (reference sequence). This CDR3 is built from 15 residues. J lost 7 bases, V lost 2 bases, and 2 bases had no gene match. Written as DNA, the CDR3 is TGTGCCAGTAGTATATTACTAGCGGGGGGGAATGAGCAGTTCTTC. Protein product: CASSILLAGGNEQFF.

V gene TRBV11-2 combines with J gene TRBJ1-1; 8 bases align to TRBD1. V trimming: 3 bases; J trimming: 4 bases; junction bases outside the gene matches: 7. Germline CDR1 SGHAT, CDR2 FQNNGV. The CDR3 totals 15 residues. CDR3 bases: TGTGCCAGCAGCTTCCCACAGGGGGGGTTCACTGAAGCTTTCTTT. This encodes CASSFPQGGFTEAFF. Complete variable domain (other parts from reference TRBV11-2 and TRBJ1-1): EAGVAQSPRYKIIEKRQSVAFWCNPISGHATLYWYQQILGQGPKLLIQFQNNGVVDDSQLPKDRFSAERLKGVDSTLKIQPAKLEDSAVYLCASSFPQGGFTEAFFGQGTRLTVV.